This entry describes one T cell receptor beta chain. This CDR3 contains 14 residues. The V gene lost 3 bases and the J gene lost 5 bases, with 16 bases spanning the gap. Germline values: CDR1 SQVTM, CDR2 ANQGSEA. This record belongs to a study of blood T cell repertoires in COVID-19. Study details: Sources were T cells, B-cell-depleted T cells, or PBMCs; the material itself was cDNA or gDNA.

The data were produced by immunoSEQ multiplex PCR, yet TCRdb's version contains in-frame clones alone and is incomplete. The sample includes roughly 250,000 clones, 70% to 90% of them seen just once. Participants were aged about 18 to 90 years, lived in around 25 US areas, and enrolled virtually. The sequence was collected from a woman in her twenties or thirties who had recovered from COVID-19. The gene calls are TRBV29-1 and TRBJ1-1; a weak D match, TRBD1 (5 bases). The specimen sequenced was PBMCs or T cells enriched from blood (not recorded which). The CDR3 nucleotides are TGCAGCGTTGACCGAGGTGGGGGAGGTACTGAAGCTTTCTTT. This translates into CSVDRGGGGTEAFF.